This TCR beta chain was retrieved from a study of response to subunit inactivated influenza vaccine. Per the germline V gene, CDR1 is SGHDT and CDR2 is YYEEEE. V was pared by 0 bases and J by 4 bases, with 14 bases of the junction left unmatched. CDR3 size: 19 residues. Findings of the study overall: New T cells are recruited in small numbers by each seasonal influenza vaccination, according to the authors' suggestion.

TCRdb processed the RT-PCR reads anew with MiXCR; each CDR3 protein has one entry. The repertoire holds around 750,000 distinct CDR3 sequences, with 21% as singletons. A note on this clonotype: Its antigen is not known.

This receptor was identified in a man aged 45-60 years who received an inactivated influenza vaccine. V usage is TRBV5-6 and J usage is TRBJ2-1; the match to TRBD2 covers 9 bases. This sample comprised PBMCs from blood, obtained roughly 5 days after vaccination. CDR3 protein: CASSLVEWRTSVVYNEQFF. CDR3 nucleotides: TGTGCCAGCAGCTTGGTTGAGTGGAGGACTAGCGTAGTATACAATGAGCAGTTCTTC. Full variable domain (outside the CDR3, taken from reference TRBV5-6 and TRBJ2-1): DAGVTQSPTHLIKTRGQQVTLRCSPKSGHDTVSWYQQALGQGPQFIFQYYEEEERQRGNFPDRFSGHQFPNYSSELNVNALLLGDSALYLCASSLVEWRTSVVYNEQFFGPGTRLTVL.